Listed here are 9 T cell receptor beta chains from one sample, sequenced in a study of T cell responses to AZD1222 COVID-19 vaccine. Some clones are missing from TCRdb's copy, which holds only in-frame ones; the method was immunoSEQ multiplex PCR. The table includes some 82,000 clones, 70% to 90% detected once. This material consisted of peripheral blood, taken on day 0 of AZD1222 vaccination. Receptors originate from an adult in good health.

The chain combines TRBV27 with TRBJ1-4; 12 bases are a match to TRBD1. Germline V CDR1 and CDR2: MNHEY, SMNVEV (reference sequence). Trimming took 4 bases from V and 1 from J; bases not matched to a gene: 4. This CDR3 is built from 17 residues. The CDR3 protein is CASSSGDRGLTNEKLFF. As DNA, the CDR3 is TGTGCCAGCAGTTCTGGGGACAGGGGGCTAACTAATGAAAAACTGTTTTTT.

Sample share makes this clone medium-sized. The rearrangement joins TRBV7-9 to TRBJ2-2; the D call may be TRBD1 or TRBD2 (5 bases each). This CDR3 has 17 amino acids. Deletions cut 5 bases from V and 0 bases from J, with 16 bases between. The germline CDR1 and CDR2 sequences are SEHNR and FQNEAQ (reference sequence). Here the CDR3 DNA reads TGTGCCAGCAGCCCCCGGGACCACCTCGCGAACACCGGGGAGCTGTTTTTT. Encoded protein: CASSPRDHLANTGELFF.

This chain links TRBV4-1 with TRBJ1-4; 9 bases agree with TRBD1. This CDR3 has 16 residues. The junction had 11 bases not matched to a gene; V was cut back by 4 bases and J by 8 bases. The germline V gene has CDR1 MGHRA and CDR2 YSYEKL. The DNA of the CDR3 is TGCGCCAGCAGCCTAGACCGGACAGGGGAGGGGGAAAAACTGTTTTTT. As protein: CASSLDRTGEGEKLFF.

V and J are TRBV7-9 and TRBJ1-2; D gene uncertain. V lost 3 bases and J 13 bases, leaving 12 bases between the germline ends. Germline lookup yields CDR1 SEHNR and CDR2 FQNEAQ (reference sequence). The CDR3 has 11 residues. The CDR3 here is CASSFGQLPTF. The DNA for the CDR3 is TGTGCCAGCAGCTTTGGGCAATTGCCCACCTTC.

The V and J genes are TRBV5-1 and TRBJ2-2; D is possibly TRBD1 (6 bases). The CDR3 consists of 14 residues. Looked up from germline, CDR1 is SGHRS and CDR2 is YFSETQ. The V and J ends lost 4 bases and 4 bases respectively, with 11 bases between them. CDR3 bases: TGCGCCAGCAGCATTACAGGGCTCACCGGGGAGCTGTTTTTT. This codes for CASSITGLTGELFF.

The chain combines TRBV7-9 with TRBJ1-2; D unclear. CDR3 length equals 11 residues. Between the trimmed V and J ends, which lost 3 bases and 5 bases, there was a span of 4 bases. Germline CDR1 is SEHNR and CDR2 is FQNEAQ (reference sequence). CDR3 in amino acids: CASSFNYGYTF. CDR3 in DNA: TGTGCCAGCAGCTTTAATTATGGCTACACCTTC.

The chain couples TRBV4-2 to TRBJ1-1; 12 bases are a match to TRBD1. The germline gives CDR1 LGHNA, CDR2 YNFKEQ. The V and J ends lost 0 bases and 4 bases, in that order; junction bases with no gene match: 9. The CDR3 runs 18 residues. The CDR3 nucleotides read TGTGCCAGCAGCCAAGATCCGGGGACAGGGGGCGGGAGCACTGAAGCTTTCTTT. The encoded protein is CASSQDPGTGGGSTEAFF.

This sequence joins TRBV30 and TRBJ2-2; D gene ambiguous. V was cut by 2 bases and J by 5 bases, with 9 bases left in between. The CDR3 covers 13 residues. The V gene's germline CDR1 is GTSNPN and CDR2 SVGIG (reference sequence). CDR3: CAWSSAPTGELFF. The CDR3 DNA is TGTGCCTGGAGTTCGGCGCCGACCGGGGAGCTGTTTTTT. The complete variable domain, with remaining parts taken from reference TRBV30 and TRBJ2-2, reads SQTIHQWPATLVQPVGSPLSLECTVEGTSNPNLYWYRQAAGRGLQLLFYSVGIGQISSEVPQNLSASRPQDRQFILSSKKLLLSDSGFYLCAWSSAPTGELFFGEGSRLTVL.

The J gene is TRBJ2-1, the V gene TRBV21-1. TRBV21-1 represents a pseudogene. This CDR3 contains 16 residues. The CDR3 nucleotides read TGTGCCAGCAGCAAAGAATGGCCAGTAGGCGTGAGTGAGCAGTTCTTC. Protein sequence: CASSKEWPVGVSEQFF.